This T cell receptor beta chain was captured by sequencing in a study of Ad26.COV2.S vaccination and SARS-CoV-2 variants. As for the study in general: Enrolled in COV1001, the donor was in the Ad26.COV2.S trial arm, which received the vaccine. Dosing was one shot or two shots 56 days apart.

The germline V and J ends were trimmed by 2 bases and 6 bases, with 14 bases remaining between them. Germline CDR1 is SNHLY and CDR2 is FYNNEI. The CDR3 contains 14 residues. Regarding treatment: around 19 received Ad26.COV2.S at low or high dose, single or two shots; about 5 received placebo; per-sample allocation not given. Vaccine and placebo recipients were sampled on day 63 after the first injection. The assay was immunoSEQ multiplex PCR, and TCRdb's table has in-frame clones only and misses some. The sample lists 300,000 to 400,000 clones, approximately 86% occurring once. The gene calls are TRBV2 and TRBJ2-7; the D is unclear. This sequence was found in a person between 18 and 60 years old who received the Ad26.COV2.S COVID-19 vaccine or a placebo. The material sequenced was peripheral blood, taken in a trial of Ad26.COV2.S vaccine versus placebo. CDR3 in DNA: TGTGCCAGCAGTGAACTTTCTACCGGGTCCGAGCAGTACTTC. Its translation is CASSELSTGSEQYF.